This T cell receptor beta chain appears in the sequencing data of a study of blood T cells in healthy people across ages. Primed by a sample-barcoded 5' primer and a J-beta primer mix, a second PCR proceeded for 7 to 11 cycles. TCRdb itself ran the 5' RACE reads through MiXCR, one entry per CDR3 protein. The top ten clones hold roughly 2% of a sample with 2 million or so distinct CDR3 sequences, around 50% of them seen once. V lost 4 bases, J lost 2 bases, and 13 bases lay in between. CDR1 is SGDLS, CDR2 YYNGEE, per germline. This CDR3 is built from 16 residues. This clonotype was obtained from a woman aged 35 to 49 in good health. Material: blood. The chain uses TRBV9 and TRBJ2-6; D perhaps matches TRBD1 (6 bases). CDR3 nucleotide sequence: TGTGCCAGCAGCCCCCGACAGGTCGCTGGGGCCAACGTCCTGACTTTC. The encoded protein is CASSPRQVAGANVLTF.